A selection of T cell receptor beta chains follows, all from one sample in a study of shared clonotypes between healthy human individuals. TCRdb's copy holds only in-frame clones and misses some; the assay was immunoSEQ multiplex PCR. The sample records about 450,000 clones, 70% to 80% being singletons. The sample taken for sequencing was PBMCs. The receptors were gathered from a woman in her 40s in good health. Some clones in this sample may be carry-over from other donors' samples. Each CDR3 is given with its conserved first and last residue.

18 | TRBV7-9 | CASSLALTELNSGNTIYF
15 | TRBV7-9 | CASSRYRQTGETQYF
17 | TRBV4-1 | CASSQGGPGRGSYEQYF
16 | TRBV18 | CASSGTSGRASNEQFF
15 | TRBV5-6 | CASSLLQLGNTEAFF
13 | TRBV6-6 | CASSRAEGHGYTF
15 | TRBV5-4 | CASSLEAGGRNEQFF
15 | TRBV6-5 | CASSLGQGTGNTIYF
13 | TRBV6-6 | CASSLRPTGELFF
15 | TRBV15 | CATSRGAELNTEAFF
13 | TRBV7-3 | CASSPAGGYEQYF
15 | TRBV9 | CASSVRDRVADTQYF
11 | TRBV18 | CASSANTEAFF
15 | TRBV5-5 | CASSLADSGANEQFF
8 | TRBV12-1 | CASTYIYF
15 | TRBV19 | CASSIEGGGWTEAFF
16 | TRBV28 | CASRSKQGRVNTEAFF
16 | TRBV5-1 | CASSLWGTGDSYGYTF
13 | TRBV7-3 | CASSLDRGREQYF
16 | TRBV5-1 | CASSVGRQEEGYGYTF
12 | TRBV15 | CATSREGVEQYF
15 | TRBV5-1 | CASSLAVGGQTEAFF
13 | TRBV30 | CAWKGRRQETQYF
15 | TRBV10-1 | CASSDTSGNQETQYF
14 | TRBV5-1 | CASSTGLAVREQYF
17 | TRBV28 | CASSQPGQVFLKYGYTF
12 | TRBV28 | CASRSTGNEQYF
14 | TRBV30 | CAWTMDSGSSPLHF
13 | TRBV19 | CASSLGRNQPQHF
14 | TRBV30 | CAWSASWGDNEQFF
18 | TRBV7-9 | CASSKQKEVFGVAYEQHF
15 | TRBV2 | CASRDLNQGNQPQHF
19 | TRBV18 | CASSPLSQSGASGANVLTF
13 | TRBV27 | CASRLAGEYEQYF
14 | TRBV28 | CASSSQGALNIQYF
15 | TRBV7-8 | CASSLRDRAQNEQFF
17 | TRBV4-1 | CASSQGARGSRADTQYF
18 | TRBV7-2 | CASSLGRGQGPSSYGYTF
14 | TRBV6-5 | CASSTGTDNQPQHF
15 | TRBV27 | CASRTLAIQTYEQYF
14 | TRBV7-2 | CASSLGGYADTQYF
11 | TRBV2 | CASSYDQPQHF
15 | TRBV29-1 | CSVEYFSGRTDTQYF
14 | TRBV18 | CASSIGHSNQPQHF
14 | TRBV5-1 | CASSIEGGGTEAFF
17 | TRBV5-1 | CASSLVASGSGVNEQFF
13 | TRBV29-1 | CSVKGLYNTEAFF
15 | TRBV30 | CAWKPGQGRTDTQYF
14 | TRBV15 | CATSYGTGAEKLFF